This entry concerns a single T cell receptor beta chain. Produced via immunoSEQ multiplex PCR; TCRdb's table is partial and in-frame only. Counted here are 2 million to 3 million clones, under 95% occurring once; the ten biggest clones make up about 0.38%. These data come from a study of shared clonotypes between healthy human individuals. HIV-negative, healthy adults without recent acute infections or vaccinations were the donors. The CDR3 loop spans 12 amino acids. Germline V lookup: CDR1 SGHVS, CDR2 FNYEAQ. Trimming stripped 8 bases from V and 8 bases from J, with 13 bases between. The rearrangement links TRBV7-6 to TRBJ2-1; D not resolved. The sequence came from a man between 18 and 35 years old in good health. Some clones in this sample may be carry-over from other donors' samples. The sequenced sample consisted of naive CD4+ T cells from PBMCs. Subset indicated: CD45RA+ positively selected. The CDR3 protein is CASGNRGHEQFF. In DNA form, the CDR3 reads TGTGCCAGCGGTAATAGAGGACATGAGCAGTTCTTC.